Listed here are 15 T cell receptor beta chains from one sample, sequenced in a study of T cells in Graves' hyperthyroidism and ophthalmopathy. RNA transcripts served as the template for amplifying TCR beta CDR3 regions. TCR CDR3 underwent first-round RT-PCR with the HTBI primer set. TCRdb re-derived calls from the multiplex PCR reads in MiXCR, one entry per CDR3 protein. The table has hundreds of thousands of distinct CDR3 sequences, about 14% seen once. Source material: blood. These TCRs come from a woman aged 25 to 45 with Graves' hyperthyroidism that later progressed to Graves' ophthalmopathy.

This clonotype has ten or more counts. The chain's CDR3 is CATSDLLLQVVGDTQYF. DNA of the CDR3: TGTGCCACCAGTGATCTGCTTCTACAGGTGGTCGGAGATACGCAGTATTTT. The chain uses TRBV24-1 and TRBJ2-3; possibly TRBD1 for D (5 bases). The CDR3 has 17 amino acids. The germline CDR1 and CDR2 sequences are KGHDR and SFDVKD. V was pared by 3 bases and J by 5 bases, with 20 bases between.

This clonotype was detected many times. The rearrangement uses TRBV18 and TRBJ2-7; 11 bases are shared with TRBD1. Germline loops: CDR1 KGHSH, CDR2 LQKENI. Germline trimming cut 3 bases from V and 6 bases from J; bases unmatched to any gene: 13. The CDR3 is made up of 17 amino acids. The CDR3 here is CASSPPGGYGTGGEQYF. In DNA, the CDR3 is TGTGCCAGCTCACCTCCTGGAGGTTACGGGACAGGGGGCGAGCAGTACTTC.

In this sample, this clonotype turned up a few times. This sequence joins TRBV6-9 and TRBJ2-5; 10 nucleotides match TRBD1. After removal of 3 bases from V and 5 bases from J, the junction contained 9 bases not matched to a gene. This CDR3 is built from 16 residues. Germline CDR1 MNHGY, CDR2 SVAAGI. The CDR3 DNA sequence: TGTGCCAGCAGTTACGTGACAGGGGGCGAGTCGGAGACCCAGTACTTC. Translating it yields CASSYVTGGESETQYF.

This clonotype was found a few times. The chain employs TRBV19 and TRBJ2-2; 9 nucleotides agree with TRBD2. CDR1 LNHDA and CDR2 SQIVND come from the germline V gene (reference sequence). Unmatched junction bases numbered 17, after V lost 3 bases and J lost 6 bases. This CDR3 region has 19 residues. CDR3 region: CASSIQREVFRTHPGELFF. CDR3 DNA sequence: TGTGCCAGTAGTATTCAGCGGGAGGTCTTTAGGACGCACCCCGGGGAGCTGTTTTTT.

Regarding this clonotype: A much larger clone differs from this one at a single base, so this may be a read error. The chain joins TRBV5-1 to TRBJ2-7, with D tentatively TRBD1 or TRBD2 (5 bases each). CDR3 size: 16 residues. Germline values: CDR1 SGHRS, CDR2 YFSETQ. CDR3 nucleotide sequence: TGCACCAGCTCCCCGGCCGGGGCCATATCAACCTACGAGCAGTACTTC. It specifies CTSSPAGAISTYEQYF. Full variable domain (missing parts from reference TRBV5-1 and TRBJ2-7): KAGVTQTPRYLIKTRGQQVTLSCSPISGHRSVSWYQQTPGQGLQFLFEYFSETQRNKGNFPGRFSGRQFSNSRSEMNVSTLELGDSALYLCTSSPAGAISTYEQYFGPGTRLTVT.

This clonotype came up a few times. The rearrangement joins TRBV20-1 to TRBJ2-7; TRBD1 is a possible D gene (5 bases). This CDR3 region has 15 residues. With 0 bases removed from V and 9 bases from J, the gap between germline ends came to 21 bases. Germline CDR1 DFQATT, CDR2 SNEGSKA (reference sequence). CDR3 DNA: TGCAGTGCTAGAGATCGTCGGCAGGGATTTACCGCGCAGTACTTC. Translated: CSARDRRQGFTAQYF.

This clonotype was observed at least ten times. V is TRBV5-1 and J is TRBJ2-2; the D is unclear. Trimming took off 4 bases at V and 6 bases at J, with 7 bases between the two ends. Germline V lookup: CDR1 SGHRS, CDR2 YFSETQ. This CDR3 is 12 amino acids long. CDR3 residues: CASSTHSGELFF. Here the CDR3 DNA reads TGCGCCAGCAGCACACATTCCGGGGAGCTGTTTTTT.

The CDR3 reads CASGLAHAGTSGSHQYTQYF. DNA of the CDR3: TGTGCTAGTGGTTTGGCGCACGCCGGGACTAGCGGGAGCCATCAGTATACGCAGTATTTT. The J gene is TRBJ2-3, the V gene TRBV12-5; 14 nucleotides agree with TRBD2. Germline-derived CDR1 and CDR2 are LGHNT and FRNRAP. The CDR3 loop spans 20 amino acids. Trimming at V came to 1 base and at J to 7 bases, leaving 16 bases not matched to a gene.

This clonotype was found many times. The V call is TRBV6-1, the J call TRBJ2-7, with 11 bases that match TRBD1. Germline assignment: CDR1 MNHNS and CDR2 SASEGT. The CDR3 sequence is 15 residues long. After removal of 6 bases from V and 2 bases from J, the junction contained 6 bases not matched to a gene. In DNA form, the CDR3 reads TGTGCCAGCAGCCTCGGACAGGGGGCCGCCTACGAGCAGTACTTC. Amino acids: CASSLGQGAAYEQYF.

In this sample, this clonotype turned up many times. The chain joins TRBV11-2 to TRBJ1-2, with D perhaps TRBD1 (6 bases). Germline assignment: CDR1 SGHAT and CDR2 FQNNGV. This CDR3 comprises 12 residues. Trimming took off 5 bases at V and 6 bases at J, with 10 bases between the two ends. Here the CDR3 reads CASSEGGHGYTF. In DNA form, the CDR3 reads TGTGCCAGCAGCGAAGGGGGTCATGGCTACACCTTC.

The table lists this clonotype with many counts. The rearrangement uses TRBV19 and TRBJ1-2; maybe TRBD1 (5 bases). Trimming stripped 5 bases from V and 4 bases from J, with 14 bases between. This CDR3 is 14 amino acids long. The V gene's germline CDR1 is LNHDA and CDR2 SQIVND (reference sequence). CDR3 sequence: CASSATGTAYGYTF. Here the CDR3 DNA reads TGTGCCAGTAGTGCCACCGGGACGGCCTATGGCTACACCTTC.

About this clonotype: The junction differs from germline at one of its ends, possibly a read error. The chain couples TRBV7-7 to TRBJ2-1, with 7 bases matching TRBD2. Germline CDR1 SSHAT, CDR2 FNYEAQ (reference sequence). The CDR3 is made up of 13 amino acids. CDR3 DNA sequence: TGTGCTAGCAGCCAAGCGGGAAACAATGAGCAGTTCTTC. It specifies CASSQAGNNEQFF. Full variable domain (outside the CDR3, taken from reference TRBV7-7 and TRBJ2-1): GAGVSQSPRYKVTKRGQDVTLRCDPISSHATLYWYQQALGQGPEFLTYFNYEAQPDKSGLPSDRFSAERPEGSISTLTIQRTEQRDSAMYRCASSQAGNNEQFFGPGTRLTVL.

This clonotype was seen many times. The chain combines TRBV27 with TRBJ1-2; D uncertain. Germline CDR1 reads MNHEY; CDR2 reads SMNVEV (reference sequence). Trimming took 1 base from V and 1 from J, leaving 10 bases between them. The CDR3 is 15 amino acids. The CDR3 nucleotides read TGTGCCAGCAGTTTATACGGGGATCTTAACTATGGCTACACCTTC. It translates to CASSLYGDLNYGYTF.

The J gene is TRBJ2-7, the V gene TRBV5-4, with TRBD1 as a possible D gene (6 bases). Deletions cut 0 bases from V and 2 bases from J, with 9 bases between. This CDR3 contains 14 residues. The germline V gene encodes CDR1 SGHNT and CDR2 YYREEE (reference sequence). This chain's CDR3 is CASSLEDSAYEQYF. DNA for the CDR3: TGTGCCAGCAGCTTGGAGGACAGTGCCTACGAGCAGTACTTC.

This clonotype has at least ten counts. The chain links TRBV28 to TRBJ2-7, with 10 bases matching TRBD1. The CDR3 is made up of 16 amino acids. The germline V gene has CDR1 MDHEN and CDR2 SYDVKM. J was trimmed by 1 base and V by 5 bases; bases with no gene match: 8. DNA for the CDR3: TGTGCCAGCAGTCAACAAGGGACAGGGGTTTCCTACGAGCAGTACTTC. This codes for CASSQQGTGVSYEQYF.